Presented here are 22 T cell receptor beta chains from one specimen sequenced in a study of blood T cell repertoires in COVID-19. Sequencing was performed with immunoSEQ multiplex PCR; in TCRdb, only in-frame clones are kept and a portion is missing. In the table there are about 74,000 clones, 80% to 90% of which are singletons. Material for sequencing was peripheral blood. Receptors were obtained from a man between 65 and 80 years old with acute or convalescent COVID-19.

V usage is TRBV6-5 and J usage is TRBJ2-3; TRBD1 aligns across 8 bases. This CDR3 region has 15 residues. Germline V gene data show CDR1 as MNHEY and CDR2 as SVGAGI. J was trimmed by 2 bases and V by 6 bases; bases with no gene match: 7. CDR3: CASSRDRRLTDTQYF. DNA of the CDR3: TGTGCCAGCAGCCGGGACAGGAGACTCACAGATACGCAGTATTTT.

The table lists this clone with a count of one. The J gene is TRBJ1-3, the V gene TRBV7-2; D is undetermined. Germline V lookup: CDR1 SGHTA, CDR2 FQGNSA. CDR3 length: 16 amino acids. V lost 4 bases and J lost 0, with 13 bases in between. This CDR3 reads CASSSQSRNSGNTIYF. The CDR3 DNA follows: TGTGCCAGCAGCTCACAGTCCCGGAACTCTGGAAACACCATATATTTT.

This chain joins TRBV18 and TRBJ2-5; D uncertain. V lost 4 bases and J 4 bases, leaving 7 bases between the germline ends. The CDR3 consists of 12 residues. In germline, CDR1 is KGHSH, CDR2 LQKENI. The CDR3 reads CASSLFRETQYF. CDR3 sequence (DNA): TGTGCCAGCTCACTTTTCCGAGAGACCCAGTACTTC.

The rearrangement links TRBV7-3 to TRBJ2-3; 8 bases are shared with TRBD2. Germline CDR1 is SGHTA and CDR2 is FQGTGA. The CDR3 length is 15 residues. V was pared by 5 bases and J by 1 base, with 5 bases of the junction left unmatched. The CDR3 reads CASSPSGGRTDTQYF. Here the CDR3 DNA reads TGTGCCAGCAGCCCGAGCGGGGGTCGCACAGATACGCAGTATTTT. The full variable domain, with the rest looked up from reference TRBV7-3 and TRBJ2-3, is GAGVSQTPSNKVTEKGKYVELRCDPISGHTALYWYRQSLGQGPEFLIYFQGTGAADDSGLPNDRFFAVRPEGSVSTLKIQRTERGDSAVYLCASSPSGGRTDTQYFGPGTRLTVL.

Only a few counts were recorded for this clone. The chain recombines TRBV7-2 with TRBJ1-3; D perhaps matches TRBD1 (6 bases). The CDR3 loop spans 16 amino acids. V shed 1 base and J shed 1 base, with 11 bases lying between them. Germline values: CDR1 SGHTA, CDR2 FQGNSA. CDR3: CASSLVGTSSGNTIYF. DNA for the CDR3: TGTGCCAGCAGCTTAGTCGGGACAAGTTCTGGAAACACCATATATTTT.

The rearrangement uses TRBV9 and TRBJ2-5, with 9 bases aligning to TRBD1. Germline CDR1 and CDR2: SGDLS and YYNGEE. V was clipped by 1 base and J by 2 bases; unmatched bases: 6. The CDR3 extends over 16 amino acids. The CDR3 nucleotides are TGTGCCAGCAGCGTACGGACAGGGGCCCTTCAAGAGACCCAGTACTTC. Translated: CASSVRTGALQETQYF.

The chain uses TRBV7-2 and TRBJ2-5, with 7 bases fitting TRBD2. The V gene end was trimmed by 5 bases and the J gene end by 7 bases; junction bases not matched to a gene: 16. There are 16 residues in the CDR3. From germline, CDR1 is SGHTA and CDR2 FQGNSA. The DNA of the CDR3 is TGTGCCAGCAGCCAGACCCGTGTAGCGGGCGGGGGGACCCAGTACTTC. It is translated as CASSQTRVAGGGTQYF.

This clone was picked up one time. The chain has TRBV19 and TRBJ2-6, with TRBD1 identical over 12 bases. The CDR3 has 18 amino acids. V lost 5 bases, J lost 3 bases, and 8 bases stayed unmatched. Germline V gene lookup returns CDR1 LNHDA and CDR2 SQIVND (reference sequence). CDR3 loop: CASSPPGTGGLGANVLTF. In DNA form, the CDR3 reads TGTGCCAGTAGTCCCCCCGGGACAGGGGGCCTTGGGGCCAACGTCCTGACTTTC.

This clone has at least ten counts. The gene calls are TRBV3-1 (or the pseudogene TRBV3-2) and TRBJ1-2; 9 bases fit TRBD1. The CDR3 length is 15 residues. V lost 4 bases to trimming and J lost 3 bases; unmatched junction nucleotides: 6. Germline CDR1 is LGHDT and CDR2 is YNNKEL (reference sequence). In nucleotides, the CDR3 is TGTGCCAGCAGCCGGGGGGACAGGGAACACTATGGCTACACCTTC. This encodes CASSRGDREHYGYTF.

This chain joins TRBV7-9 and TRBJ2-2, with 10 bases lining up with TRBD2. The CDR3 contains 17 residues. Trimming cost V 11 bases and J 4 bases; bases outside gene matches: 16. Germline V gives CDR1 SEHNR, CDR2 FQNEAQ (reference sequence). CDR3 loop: CAPGRASGRIITGELFF. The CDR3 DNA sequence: TGTGCCCCCGGGCGGGCTAGCGGGAGAATTATCACCGGGGAGCTGTTTTTT.

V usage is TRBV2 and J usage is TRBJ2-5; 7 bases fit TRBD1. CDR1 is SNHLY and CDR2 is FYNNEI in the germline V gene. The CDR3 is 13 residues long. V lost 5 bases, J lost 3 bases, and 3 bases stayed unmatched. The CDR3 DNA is TGTGCCAGCAGTAATGACAGGGAAGAGACCCAGTACTTC. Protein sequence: CASSNDREETQYF.

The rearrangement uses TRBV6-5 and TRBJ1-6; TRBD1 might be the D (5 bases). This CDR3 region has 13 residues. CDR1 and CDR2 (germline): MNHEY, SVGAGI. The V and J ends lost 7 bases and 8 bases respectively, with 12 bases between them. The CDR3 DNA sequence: TGTGCCAGCAAGTCGGGGACTTATTCACCCCTCCACTTT. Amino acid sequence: CASKSGTYSPLHF.

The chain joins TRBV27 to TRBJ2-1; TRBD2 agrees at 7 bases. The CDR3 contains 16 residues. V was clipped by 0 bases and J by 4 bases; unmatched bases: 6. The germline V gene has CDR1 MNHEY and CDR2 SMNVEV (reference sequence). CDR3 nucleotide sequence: TGTGCCAGCAGTTTATCGGGTAGCGGGCGTTACAATGAGCAGTTCTTC. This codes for CASSLSGSGRYNEQFF.

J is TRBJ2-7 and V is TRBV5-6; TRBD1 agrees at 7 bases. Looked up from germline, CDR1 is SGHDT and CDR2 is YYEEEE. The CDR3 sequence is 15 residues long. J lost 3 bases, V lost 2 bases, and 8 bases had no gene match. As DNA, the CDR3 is TGTGCCAGCAGCTTACCGGGACAGAATCTCTACGAGCAGTACTTC. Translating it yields CASSLPGQNLYEQYF. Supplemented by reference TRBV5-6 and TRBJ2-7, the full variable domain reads DAGVTQSPTHLIKTRGQQVTLRCSPKSGHDTVSWYQQALGQGPQFIFQYYEEEERQRGNFPDRFSGHQFPNYSSELNVNALLLGDSALYLCASSLPGQNLYEQYFGPGTRLTVT.

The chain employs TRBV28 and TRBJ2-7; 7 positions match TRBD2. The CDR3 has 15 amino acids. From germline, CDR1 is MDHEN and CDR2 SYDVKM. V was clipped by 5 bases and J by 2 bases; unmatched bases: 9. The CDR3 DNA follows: TGTGCCAGCAGTGGGAGCGGGGCTGGCGCCTACGAGCAGTACTTC. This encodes CASSGSGAGAYEQYF.

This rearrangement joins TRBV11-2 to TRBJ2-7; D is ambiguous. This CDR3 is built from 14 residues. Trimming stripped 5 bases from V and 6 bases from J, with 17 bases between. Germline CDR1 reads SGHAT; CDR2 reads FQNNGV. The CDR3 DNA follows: TGTGCCAGCAGCGCTGCCCTATATCGCGGCGAGCAGTACTTC. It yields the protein CASSAALYRGEQYF.

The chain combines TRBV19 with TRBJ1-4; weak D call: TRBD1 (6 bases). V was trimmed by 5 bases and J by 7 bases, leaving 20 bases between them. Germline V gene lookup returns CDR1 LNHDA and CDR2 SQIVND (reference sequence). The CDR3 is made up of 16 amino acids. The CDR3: CASSGKQGSILEKLFF. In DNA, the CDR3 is TGTGCCAGTAGTGGGAAACAGGGCTCGATTCTTGAAAAACTGTTTTTT. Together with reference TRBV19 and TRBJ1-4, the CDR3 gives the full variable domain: DGGITQSPKYLFRKEGQNVTLSCEQNLNHDAMYWYRQDPGQGLRLIYYSQIVNDFQKGDIAEGYSVSREKKESFPLTVTSAQKNPTAFYLCASSGKQGSILEKLFFGSGTQLSVL.

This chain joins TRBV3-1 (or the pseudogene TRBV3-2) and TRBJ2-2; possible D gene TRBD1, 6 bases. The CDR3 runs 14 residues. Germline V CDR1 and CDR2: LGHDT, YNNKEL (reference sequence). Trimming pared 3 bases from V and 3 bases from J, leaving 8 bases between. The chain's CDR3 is CASSQGAYTGELFF. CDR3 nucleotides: TGTGCCAGCAGCCAGGGGGCCTACACCGGGGAGCTGTTTTTT.

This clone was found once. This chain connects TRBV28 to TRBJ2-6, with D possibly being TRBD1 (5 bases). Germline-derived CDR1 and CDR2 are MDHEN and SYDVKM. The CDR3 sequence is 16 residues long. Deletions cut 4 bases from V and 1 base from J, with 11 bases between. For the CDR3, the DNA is TGTGCCAGCAGTTCAGGGTTATTATCTGGGGCCAACGTCCTGACTTTC. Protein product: CASSSGLLSGANVLTF. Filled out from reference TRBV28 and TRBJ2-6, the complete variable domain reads DVKVTQSSRYLVKRTGEKVFLECVQDMDHENMFWYRQDPGLGLRLIYFSYDVKMKEKGDIPEGYSVSREKKERFSLILESASTNQTSMYLCASSSGLLSGANVLTFGAGSRLTVL.

The CDR3: CASSLNLGQGDGYTF. The CDR3 DNA sequence: TGTGCCAGCAGCTTAAATTTGGGACAGGGGGATGGCTACACCTTC. This chain connects TRBV11-2 to TRBJ1-2, with 11 bases lining up with TRBD1. CDR1 is SGHAT and CDR2 is FQNNGV in the germline V gene. The CDR3 is 15 residues long. Trimming at V came to 2 bases and at J to 6 bases, leaving 5 bases not matched to a gene.

The DNA of the CDR3 is TGCAGCGTTGAACCGACAGGGGGTTCGGCCCAGTACTTC. Residues: CSVEPTGGSAQYF. The rearrangement links TRBV29-1 to TRBJ2-5, with TRBD1 matching over 9 bases. The V and J ends lost 2 bases and 9 bases, in that order; junction bases with no gene match: 7. The CDR3 runs 13 residues. Germline CDR1 is SQVTM and CDR2 is ANQGSEA.

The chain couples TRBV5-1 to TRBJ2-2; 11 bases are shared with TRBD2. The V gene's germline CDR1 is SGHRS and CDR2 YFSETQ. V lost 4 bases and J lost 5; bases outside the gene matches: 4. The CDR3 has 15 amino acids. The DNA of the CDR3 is TGCGCCAGCAGCCTCCTAGCGGGGGGAACCGGGGAGCTGTTTTTT. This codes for CASSLLAGGTGELFF.